This entry lists 4 T cell receptor beta chains sequenced from one sample in a study of read filtering for tumor transcriptome and immune sequencing. Molecular barcoded adaptors covering alpha/delta and beta/gamma chains were used on roughly 400 ng RNA. One entry per CDR3 protein results from TCRdb running MiXCR on the reads. The sample contains 50,000 to 65,000 distinct CDR3 sequences, roughly an eighth of which appear only once. The specimen was a population of CD138-negative cells sorted from bone marrow. These receptors originate from a donor aged 40 or older with multiple myeloma.

The table lists this clonotype with many counts. The V and J genes are TRBV6-1 and TRBJ2-1, with a possible D match to TRBD1 (5 bases). CDR3 length equals 16 residues. Trimming stripped 6 bases from V and 4 bases from J, with 19 bases between. Germline assignment: CDR1 MNHNS and CDR2 SASEGT. The CDR3 here is CASRRVGARIYNEQFF. The CDR3 bases are TGTGCCAGCAGAAGGGTTGGGGCACGTATTTACAATGAGCAGTTCTTC.

This clonotype was detected a few times. This chain uses TRBV5-8 with TRBJ1-1; no clear D. V lost 2 bases and J lost 6, with 5 bases in between. Germline assignment: CDR1 SGHTS and CDR2 YDEGEE. The CDR3 has 11 amino acids. Written as DNA, the CDR3 is TGTGCCAGCAGCTTAGCAGCTGAAGCTTTCTTT. It encodes CASSLAAEAFF.

This clonotype was seen a single time. The junction does not match germline at one end; this may be a read error. The chain combines TRBV3-1 with TRBJ2-7; D gene ambiguous. This CDR3 comprises 12 residues. CDR1 is LGHDT, CDR2 YNNKEL, per germline (reference sequence). The CDR3 DNA sequence: TGTGCCAGCAGCGAAGATCCCCGGGAGCAGTACTTC. It codes for CASSEDPREQYF.

This clonotype was found many times. The chain recombines TRBV6-5 with TRBJ1-1; possibly TRBD1 for D (6 bases). CDR1 is MNHEY, CDR2 SVGAGI, per germline. The CDR3 loop spans 13 amino acids. The V gene lost 6 bases and the J gene lost 6 bases, with 14 bases spanning the gap. The CDR3 spells CASRPWGAPEAFF. CDR3 nucleotides: TGTGCCAGCAGACCGTGGGGGGCACCTGAAGCTTTCTTT.